The 7 T cell receptor beta chains below all came from one sample that was sequenced in a study of T-cell reconstitution after alpha-beta-depleted transplantation in children. Preparing the TCRbeta library involved the use of unique molecular identifiers. Via MiXCR, TCRdb re-called the PCR reads, giving one row per CDR3 protein. The data show approximately 97,000 distinct CDR3 sequences, 4.5% to 7.5% seen once. Sequenced material: PBMCs, mostly from graft donor cells, taken 60 days after TCRalphabeta/CD19-depleted stem cell transplant. The receptors shown here come from a female patient aged 2-9 years who had a stem cell transplant for Fanconi anemia, so the T cells may come from the graft donor.

This clonotype came up many times. This chain links TRBV20-1 with TRBJ2-1, with D maybe TRBD2 (5 bases). This CDR3 has 16 amino acids. Per germline, CDR1 DFQATT and CDR2 SNEGSKA (reference sequence). Trimming cost V 3 bases and J 4 bases, with 19 bases left between them. This CDR3 reads CSASLPGSRRYNEQFF. The DNA of the CDR3 is TGCAGTGCTAGTCTCCCGGGGAGTCGGCGATACAATGAGCAGTTCTTC.

Worth noting for this clonotype: A much more abundant neighbour one base away suggests this may be a read error. The final CDR3 position lacks the conserved phenylalanine or tryptophan, pointing to a likely read error. The chain couples TRBV20-1 to TRBJ2-3, with D hard to call. This CDR3 contains 13 residues. V was shortened by 7 bases and J by 3 bases, with 14 bases between the two germline ends. Germline lookup yields CDR1 DFQATT and CDR2 SNEGSKA (reference sequence). DNA for the CDR3: TGCAGTGTGGGCAGTACTTGGACAGATACGCAGTATTTA. Encoded protein: CSVGSTWTDTQYL.

This clonotype was detected many times. The J gene is TRBJ2-1, the V gene TRBV12-3 or TRBV12-4; TRBD2 aligns across 12 bases. The CDR3 consists of 17 residues. Trimming cost V 1 base and J 5 bases; bases outside gene matches: 6. The CDR3 DNA is TGTGCCAGCAGTTTAGAACTAGCGGGGGGTGGGAACAATGAGCAGTTCTTC. Encoded protein: CASSLELAGGGNNEQFF.

At least ten counts were recorded for this clonotype. The chain uses TRBV29-1 and TRBJ2-2; a weak D match, TRBD2 (6 bases). The CDR3 runs to 13 residues. With 7 bases removed from V and 6 bases from J, the gap between germline ends came to 15 bases. Germline CDR1 reads SQVTM; CDR2 reads ANQGSEA. CDR3 protein: CSAGGGVAGELFF. The CDR3 nucleotides read TGCAGCGCCGGGGGAGGTGTCGCCGGGGAGCTGTTTTTT.

This clonotype has more than one count but fewer than ten. V gene TRBV5-1 combines with J gene TRBJ1-2; 7 nucleotides line up with TRBD1. Germline assignment: CDR1 SGHRS and CDR2 YFSETQ. The ends lost 7 bases at V and 4 bases at J; junction bases unmatched: 13. This CDR3 has 15 amino acids. In nucleotides, the CDR3 is TGCGCCAGCCGCCTCACCACCGGGACAGCCTATGGCTACACCTTC. This translates into CASRLTTGTAYGYTF. Full variable domain (missing parts from reference TRBV5-1 and TRBJ1-2): KAGVTQTPRYLIKTRGQQVTLSCSPISGHRSVSWYQQTPGQGLQFLFEYFSETQRNKGNFPGRFSGRQFSNSRSEMNVSTLELGDSALYLCASRLTTGTAYGYTFGSGTRLTVV.

The genes are TRBV4-2 and TRBJ2-7; D tentatively reads TRBD1 or TRBD2 (5 bases each). Germline assignment: CDR1 LGHNA and CDR2 YNFKEQ. Trimming removed 0 bases from V and 6 bases from J, with 12 bases in between. This CDR3 comprises 14 residues. The DNA for the CDR3 is TGTGCCAGCAGCCAAGACCGGGGCGTAGGCGAGCAGTACTTC. It specifies CASSQDRGVGEQYF.

This clonotype has just a few counts. The rearrangement links TRBV25-1 to TRBJ2-7; D is possibly TRBD2 (6 bases). The V end was cut by 2 bases, the J end by 1 base, with 18 bases between. Germline CDR1 and CDR2: MGHDK and SYGVNS. The CDR3 consists of 17 residues. CDR3 loop: CASSEHEGRTHSYEQYF. CDR3 nucleotide sequence: TGTGCCAGCAGTGAACATGAAGGGAGGACCCATTCCTACGAGCAGTACTTC.